This T cell receptor beta chain was sequenced during a study of T cells after yellow fever vaccination. They built TCR cDNA with 5'RACE template switching, a step that put in a universal primer site and UMIs. Each CDR3 protein is one row after TCRdb ran MiXCR on the 5' RACE reads. The table records 350,000 to 450,000 distinct CDR3 sequences, 6.2% of them present only once. This clonotype was picked up many times. Its antigen is not identified. Study conclusions and caveats: Weaker, the secondary response peaked sooner, at day 5 versus 15. The booster saw the reappearance of most primary-vaccination clones (around 96% CD4, about 85% CD8).

The source of this sequence is a man aged 25 to 45 who received the YFV17D yellow fever vaccine. The sequencing used PBMCs, collected 5 days after the yellow fever booster vaccination.

Written as DNA, the CDR3 is TGTGCCAGCAGCTTAGCGCCCGGGGGAGATACGCAGTATTTT. It encodes CASSLAPGGDTQYF. V gene TRBV7-2 combines with J gene TRBJ2-3; the D gene is possibly TRBD2 (6 bases). The CDR3 runs 14 residues. Germline-derived CDR1 and CDR2 are SGHTA and FQGNSA. The V gene lost 0 bases and the J gene lost 5 bases, with 9 bases spanning the gap.